The subject of this entry is one T cell receptor beta chain. The antigen remains undetermined. The sample is drawn from a study of cytomegalovirus exposure and HLA in healthy donors. Whole-study findings and limits: Using the classifier, cytomegalovirus status was reportedly diagnosed with high specificity and sensitivity. Later analysis identified several of the most significant clusters that appeared linked to common viral pathogens.

PCR used 60 Vbeta primers and 13 Jbeta primers. Here immunoSEQ multiplex PCR was the method, and the copy in TCRdb shows in-frame clones only, minus some. This sample has over 150,000 clones, with 65% to 90% found just once. Germline CDR1 reads GTSNPN; CDR2 reads SVGIG (reference sequence). This CDR3 spans 15 amino acids. With V trimmed by 0 bases and J by 4 bases, 8 bases remained unmatched. Sequencing used PBMCs. This sequence originates from a man in his forties or fifties in good health and CMV-seropositive. This chain uses TRBV30 with TRBJ2-7; 8 bases align to TRBD1. The CDR3 reads CAWSVRQGASYEQYF. The DNA for the CDR3 is TGTGCCTGGAGTGTTCGGCAGGGGGCGAGTTACGAGCAGTACTTC. The full variable domain, completed using reference TRBV30 and TRBJ2-7, is SQTIHQWPATLVQPVGSPLSLECTVEGTSNPNLYWYRQAAGRGLQLLFYSVGIGQISSEVPQNLSASRPQDRQFILSSKKLLLSDSGFYLCAWSVRQGASYEQYFGPGTRLTVT.